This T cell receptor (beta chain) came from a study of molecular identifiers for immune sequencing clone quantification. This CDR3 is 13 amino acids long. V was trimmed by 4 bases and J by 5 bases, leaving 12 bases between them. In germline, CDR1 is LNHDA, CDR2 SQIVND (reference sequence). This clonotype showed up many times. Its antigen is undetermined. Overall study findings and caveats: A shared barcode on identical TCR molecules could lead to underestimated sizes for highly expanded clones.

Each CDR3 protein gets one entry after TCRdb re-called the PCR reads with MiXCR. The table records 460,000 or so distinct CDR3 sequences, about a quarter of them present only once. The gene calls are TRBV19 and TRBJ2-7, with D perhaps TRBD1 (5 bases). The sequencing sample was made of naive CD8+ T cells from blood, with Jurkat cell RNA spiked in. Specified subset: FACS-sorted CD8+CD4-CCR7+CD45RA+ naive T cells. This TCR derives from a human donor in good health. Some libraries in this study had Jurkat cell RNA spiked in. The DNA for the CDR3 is TGTGCCAGTAGTACCGACCCCAGGGACGAGCAGTACTTC. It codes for CASSTDPRDEQYF.